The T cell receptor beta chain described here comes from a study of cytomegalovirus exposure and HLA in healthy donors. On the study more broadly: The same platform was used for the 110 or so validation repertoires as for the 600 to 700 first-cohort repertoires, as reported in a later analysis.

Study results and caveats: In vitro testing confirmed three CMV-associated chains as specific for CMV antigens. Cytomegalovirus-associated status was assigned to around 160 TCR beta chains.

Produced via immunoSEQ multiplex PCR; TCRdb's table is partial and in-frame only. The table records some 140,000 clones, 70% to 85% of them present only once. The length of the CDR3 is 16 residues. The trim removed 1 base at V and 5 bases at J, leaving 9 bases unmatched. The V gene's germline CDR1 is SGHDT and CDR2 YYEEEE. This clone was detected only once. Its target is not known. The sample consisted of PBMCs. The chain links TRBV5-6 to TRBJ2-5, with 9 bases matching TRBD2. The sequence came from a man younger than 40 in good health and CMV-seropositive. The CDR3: CASSLRLADRKETQYF. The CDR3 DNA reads TGTGCCAGCAGCTTGCGACTAGCGGACCGAAAGGAGACCCAGTACTTC. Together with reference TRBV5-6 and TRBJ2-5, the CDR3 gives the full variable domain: DAGVTQSPTHLIKTRGQQVTLRCSPKSGHDTVSWYQQALGQGPQFIFQYYEEEERQRGNFPDRFSGHQFPNYSSELNVNALLLGDSALYLCASSLRLADRKETQYFGPGTRLLVL.